The following is a T cell receptor (beta chain) sequence with its context. What antigen it recognizes has not been identified. The record has no base qualities; no much larger clone is one base away. TCRbeta CDR3 regions were amplified from genomic DNA using the immunoSEQ Assay, a bias-controlled multiplex PCR. Per the source publication's procedure: Nucleated cell counts per sample were estimated from amplification of reference gene primers within the assay. Sequence reads were collapsed and filtered to measure the absolute abundance of every unique TCRbeta CDR3 rearrangement. For each sample, productive Simpson clonality was calculated as the square root of Simpson's diversity index over productive rearrangements. TCRdb holds this immuneACCESS table with in-frame rearrangements only. Some clones are missing; in checked studies, unresolved V genes explain under half, and the rest has no known cause. V, J and clone size reflect that table, while D and trimming were determined from the DNA. Counted in this sample were roughly 520,000 clones; 88% of them appeared once. The ten largest clones represent less than 2% of the sample.

Participants in the prospective study were aged about 18 to 100 years, lived in about two dozen United States geographic areas, and enrolled through a virtual design. In the prospective study, cohorts were assigned on the basis of participant-reported clinical history obtained from a screening survey and a study questionnaire. Recovered participants in ImmuneRACE Cohort 3 were defined as having two consecutive negative NP/OP PCR tests, clearance from a healthcare professional, or resolution of symptoms. In the prospective study, mobile phlebotomists collected whole blood, serum and a nasopharyngeal or oropharyngeal swab from each participant. Additional blood draws and questionnaires over an approximately two-month period could optionally be provided by prospective study participants. Blood samples from the prospective study were shipped frozen or at room temperature prior to DNA extraction. The sample comes from a study of blood T cell repertoires in COVID-19 (TCRdb year 2020). Context from the whole study: Samples from collaborators originated in the United States, Italy and Spain and spanned both the acute and convalescent phases of COVID-19. The prospective study material was composed of cDNA or gDNA derived from T cells, B-cell-depleted T cells, or PBMCs. Subjects who had been exposed to COVID-19, were actively infected with it, or had recovered from it provided the deeply sampled blood TCRbeta repertoires that made up the dataset. A freely available public database, intended as a resource for researchers studying the immune response to SARS-CoV-2, is where the repertoires were released. Samples were obtained from the ongoing ImmuneRACE study (first 160 participants) and from about 1,300 subjects provided by 6 global collaborators. Sample metadata almost always included a de-identified subject ID, COVID-19 status, age in years and sex. Where available, HLA class I and class II types were obtained from metadata supplied by the sample provider rather than from assay-based typing. General study outcomes and caveats: Clinical and demographic metadata were provided uncurated, with the amount varying by source and participant.

Trimming takes 0 bases off V and 4 bases off J; junction bases not matched to a gene: 6. Per the germline V gene (reference sequence), GTSNPN is the CDR1 and SVGIG is the CDR2. Inclusive of the bounding cysteine and phenylalanine, the CDR3 is 15 residues long. The DNA shown is the 45-base CDR3, in frame from base 1. This receptor chain uses TRBV30 and TRBJ1-5, with 7 bases aligning to TRBD1. The source is a woman in her forties who had recovered from COVID-19. The sequencing sample was made of PBMCs or T cells enriched from blood (not recorded which). The CDR3 has the sequence CAWSVPGTVNQPQHF. The DNA sequence is TGTGCCTGGAGTGTACCCGGGACAGTGAATCAGCCCCAGCATTTT.